This is a list of T cell receptor beta chains from one sample in a study of blood T cell repertoires in COVID-19. Profiled with immunoSEQ multiplex PCR; TCRdb holds only in-frame clones, not every one. The sample has tens of thousands of clones, more than 90% seen once. Sequencing used peripheral blood. The source is a human donor in a cohort sampled during active COVID-19. Each CDR3 is given with its conserved first and last residue. Each record gives: CDR3 DNA, CDR3 protein, V gene, J gene, clone size, D gene. D genes are given only for firm matches. A clone size is listed for some rows: how often the clone was seen (once, few, many), or a class if it is expanded.

TGTGCCAGCAGCTTGGACAGTAACTATGGCTACACCTTC	CASSLDSNYGYTF	TRBV5-4	TRBJ1-2	-	-
TGCAGTGCTAGTGTCGCTAGCGGGAGCGCTGAGCAGTTCTTC	CSASVASGSAEQFF	TRBV20-1	TRBJ2-1	-	TRBD2
TGTGCCAGCAGCCCGACAGGGTTGGAGCAGTACTTC	CASSPTGLEQYF	TRBV28	TRBJ2-7	-	TRBD1
TGTGCCAGCAGCAAACAGGAGTACGATTACACCTTC	CASSKQEYDYTF	TRBV7-2	TRBJ1-2	-	-
TGTGCCAGCAGCTTGGGCGACAGTGGCTCCTACGAACAGTACTTC	CASSLGDSGSYEQYF	TRBV5-6	TRBJ2-7	-	-
TGTGCCAGCAGCTCCACTGCGGTCTCCTACAATGAGCAGTTCTTC	CASSSTAVSYNEQFF	TRBV5-4	TRBJ2-1	-	-
TGTGCCAGCAGTCTTGGGGGGGTTAGAAGGGAGACCCAGTACTTC	CASSLGGVRRETQYF	TRBV5-4	TRBJ2-5	-	TRBD2
TGTGCCAGCAGGACGACAGGGGGGAGGAATGGCTACACCTTC	CASRTTGGRNGYTF	TRBV28	TRBJ1-2	-	TRBD1
TGTGCCAGCCGCCCGACTGCCGGGAACTATGGCTACACCTTC	CASRPTAGNYGYTF	TRBV3-1/TRBV3-2	TRBJ1-2	-	-
TGTGCCAGCAGCCAAAACTCACCAGGGTCCGCGAACACCGGGGAGCTGTTTTTT	CASSQNSPGSANTGELFF	TRBV7-2	TRBJ2-2	-	-
TGTGCCAGCATGCGGGCTAACTATGGCTACACCTTC	CASMRANYGYTF	TRBV2	TRBJ1-2	-	-
TGTGCCAGCAGCCCACAGGGGGGCGAGCAGTACTTC	CASSPQGGEQYF	TRBV7-8	TRBJ2-7	-	TRBD1
TGTGCCAGCAGGAAATCCGGGACAGGGTTCGGCTACACCTTC	CASRKSGTGFGYTF	TRBV6-5	TRBJ1-2	-	TRBD1
TGTGCCAGCAGTTCCCCGGACAGGGAGTACAATGAGCAGTTCTTC	CASSSPDREYNEQFF	TRBV6-2/TRBV6-3	TRBJ2-1	-	TRBD1
TGCAGCGGGTTACTAGCGGGAGGGCCCTACAATGAGCAGTTCTTC	CSGLLAGGPYNEQFF	TRBV29-1	TRBJ2-1	once	TRBD2
TGTGCCAGCAGAAGGGTGGGACAGGGGACCAGAGGGGATGGCTACACCTTC	CASRRVGQGTRGDGYTF	TRBV2	TRBJ1-2	once	TRBD1
TGTGCCAGCACAACCAGAGGGCAAGCTTTCTTT	CASTTRGQAFF	TRBV21-1	TRBJ1-1	-	-
TGTGCCAGCGGAGGGCCTAATGGGGAAAAACTGTTTTTT	CASGGPNGEKLFF	TRBV6-5	TRBJ1-4	few	-
TGTGCCATCAGCCTCGGGGGAAATTCACCCCTCCACTTT	CAISLGGNSPLHF	TRBV10-3	TRBJ1-6	-	-
TGTGCCAGCAGCTGGGGGGGGGCTAGCGCCCCCACAGATACGCAGTATTTT	CASSWGGASAPTDTQYF	TRBV5-4	TRBJ2-3	-	-
TGCGCCAGCAGCAATAGCGGGAGCTCCTACAATGAGCAGTTCTTC	CASSNSGSSYNEQFF	TRBV5-1	TRBJ2-1	-	TRBD2
TGTGCCAGCACCCAAAGGGAGATTACAGGAGGGAGCCCTGAAGCTTTCTTT	CASTQREITGGSPEAFF	TRBV14	TRBJ1-1	-	-
TGTGCCACCAGTGATCGACGGGGGTACCAAGAGACCCAGTACTTC	CATSDRRGYQETQYF	TRBV24-1	TRBJ2-5	-	-
TGTGCCGCCGGGGAGGAGCAGTACTTC	CAAGEEQYF	TRBV6-4	TRBJ2-7	-	-
TGTGCCAGTAGTACCCAGGTGGGGGGAAAACAGCCCCAGCATTTT	CASSTQVGGKQPQHF	TRBV19	TRBJ1-5	once	-
TGTGCCAGCAGCTTAAAAGGACTAGCGGGAGGAAGGGAGCAGTTCTTC	CASSLKGLAGGREQFF	TRBV13	TRBJ2-1	-	TRBD2
TGTGCCAGCAGCGTAGCTCCCGGGGGACAGTTCTTC	CASSVAPGGQFF	TRBV9	TRBJ2-1	-	-
TGTGCCATCAGTGAGTCCGGGACAGATAATTCACCCCTCCACTTT	CAISESGTDNSPLHF	TRBV10-3	TRBJ1-6	once	TRBD1
TGTGCCAGCAAAATCGACAGGGTTGGCGGGGAGCTGTTTTTT	CASKIDRVGGELFF	TRBV27	TRBJ2-2	-	TRBD1
TGTGCCAGCAGCAGAGGGGGGGGTGTCTACAATGAGCAGTTCTTC	CASSRGGGVYNEQFF	TRBV7-7	TRBJ2-1	-	-
TGTGCCAGCTCACCGACAGGGGTAGGGGAAAAACTGTTTTTT	CASSPTGVGEKLFF	TRBV18	TRBJ1-4	-	TRBD1
TGTGCCAGCAGCTTAGGGCTAGACTATGGCTACACCTTC	CASSLGLDYGYTF	TRBV7-9	TRBJ1-2	-	-
TGTGCCAGCAGCAGCCGACAGGGCTCTTTCGGTGGCTACACCTTC	CASSSRQGSFGGYTF	TRBV14	TRBJ1-2	few	TRBD1
TGCAGTGCTAGTGAGGGGGACAGGAGCTACGAGCAGTACTTC	CSASEGDRSYEQYF	TRBV20-1	TRBJ2-7	-	TRBD1
TGTGCCAGCACCCCTCAAATGAGCTCAGGTGGAGATACGCAGTATTTT	CASTPQMSSGGDTQYF	TRBV7-2	TRBJ2-3	-	-
TGTGCCAGTAGTGCGACAGGGTCCACTGAAGCTTTCTTT	CASSATGSTEAFF	TRBV19	TRBJ1-1	-	TRBD1
TGTGCCATCGGGCAGGGCACCTACGAGCAGTACTTC	CAIGQGTYEQYF	TRBV10-3	TRBJ2-7	-	-
TGTGCCAGCAGCTTAACTAGCGGGTCCGGGGAGCTGTTTTTT	CASSLTSGSGELFF	TRBV7-2	TRBJ2-2	-	TRBD2
TGTGCCAGCAGCCCTACGGGGGACAGGGATGGAGAGACCCAGTACTTC	CASSPTGDRDGETQYF	TRBV11-3	TRBJ2-5	-	TRBD1
TGTGCCAGCAGCTACCGGATCCGGGGGGTCTACGAGCAGTACTTC	CASSYRIRGVYEQYF	TRBV16	TRBJ2-7	-	TRBD2
TGTGCCAGCAGCACTCGACAGGGGGCCAGGGGGGACTCTGGAAACACCATATATTTT	CASSTRQGARGDSGNTIYF	TRBV7-2	TRBJ1-3	-	TRBD1
TGTGCCAGCAGTGGTACTAGCGGGCGCCACCAAGAGACCCAGTACTTC	CASSGTSGRHQETQYF	TRBV2	TRBJ2-5	-	TRBD2
TGTGCCAGCAGTCCACGACAGGGCTCAGGGTATGGCTACACCTTC	CASSPRQGSGYGYTF	TRBV28	TRBJ1-2	-	TRBD1
TGTGCCAGCACTACGGGACAGCCCTATGGCTACACCTTC	CASTTGQPYGYTF	TRBV2	TRBJ1-2	-	TRBD1
TGTGCCAGCAGCCTTCGGTTAGCGGGAGGGGGAAATGAGCAGTTCTTC	CASSLRLAGGGNEQFF	TRBV11-3	TRBJ2-1	-	TRBD2
TGTGCCAGTAGTATAGTCCCAGGGATCCCCGACCATTATAGCAATCAGCCCCAGCATTTT	CASSIVPGIPDHYSNQPQHF	TRBV19	TRBJ1-5	-	-
TGTGCCAGCAGCATTTATAAGGGGGCCTATGGCTACACCTTC	CASSIYKGAYGYTF	TRBV5-6	TRBJ1-2	-	TRBD1
TGTGCTAGTGGCTCACAGGGGTGGACTGAAGCTTTCTTT	CASGSQGWTEAFF	TRBV12-5	TRBJ1-1	few	TRBD1
TGTGCCAGTAGGGCGAACAGGGGGCGGGTGTCGGAGACCCAGTACTTC	CASRANRGRVSETQYF	TRBV19	TRBJ2-5	-	TRBD1
TGTGCCAGCAGCCCGAGCGGGCGGAACACCGGGGAGCTGTTTTTT	CASSPSGRNTGELFF	TRBV11-2	TRBJ2-2	-	-
TGTGCCAGCAGCTTAGCCGGGGGAATAGATACGCAGTATTTT	CASSLAGGIDTQYF	TRBV11-2	TRBJ2-3	-	-
TGTGCCAGCAGTGGGAATTCGGGGGAGACCCAGTACTTC	CASSGNSGETQYF	TRBV2	TRBJ2-5	once	-
TGTGCCAGCAGCTTATTGGCAGGCGTGGGAGAGACCCAGTACTTC	CASSLLAGVGETQYF	TRBV7-2	TRBJ2-5	-	-
TGTGCCAGCAGCTTCGGCAGGGCGACCCAAGAGACCCAGTACTTC	CASSFGRATQETQYF	TRBV11-3	TRBJ2-5	once	-
TGTGCCAGCAGTCAGGGGACAACTGGTGCTGGAAACACCATATATTTT	CASSQGTTGAGNTIYF	TRBV6-6	TRBJ1-3	-	-
TGTGCCAGCAGATCGTCCGGGACTAGCGGGGGGAATGAGCAGTTCTTC	CASRSSGTSGGNEQFF	TRBV28	TRBJ2-1	-	TRBD2
TGTGCCAGCAGTTACTCGGCAGACACCGGGGAGCTGTTTTTT	CASSYSADTGELFF	TRBV6-6	TRBJ2-2	-	-
TGTGCCAGTACCCCTCGGAGGGCAGGGAGGAATGTAGCTTTCTTT	CASTPRRAGRNVAFF	TRBV19	TRBJ1-1	-	-
TGTGCCAGCAGTGAGAGAGACAGTCAGCCCCAGCATTTT	CASSERDSQPQHF	TRBV6-1	TRBJ1-5	-	-
TGCGCCAGCAGTGAGTCCGGGAGCGGCACAGATACGCAGTATTTT	CASSESGSGTDTQYF	TRBV10-1	TRBJ2-3	-	-